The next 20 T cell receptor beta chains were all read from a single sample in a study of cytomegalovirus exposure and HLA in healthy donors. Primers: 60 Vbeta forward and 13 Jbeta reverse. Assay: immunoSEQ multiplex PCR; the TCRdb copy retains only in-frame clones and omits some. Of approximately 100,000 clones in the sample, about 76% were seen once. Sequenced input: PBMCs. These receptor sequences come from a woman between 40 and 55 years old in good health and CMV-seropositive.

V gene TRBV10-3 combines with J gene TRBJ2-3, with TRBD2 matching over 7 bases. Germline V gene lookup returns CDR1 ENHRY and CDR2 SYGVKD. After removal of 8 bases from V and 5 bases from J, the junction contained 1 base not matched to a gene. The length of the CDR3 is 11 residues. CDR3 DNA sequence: TGTGCCATCTCTAGCGGAGATACGCAGTATTTT. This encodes CAISSGDTQYF.

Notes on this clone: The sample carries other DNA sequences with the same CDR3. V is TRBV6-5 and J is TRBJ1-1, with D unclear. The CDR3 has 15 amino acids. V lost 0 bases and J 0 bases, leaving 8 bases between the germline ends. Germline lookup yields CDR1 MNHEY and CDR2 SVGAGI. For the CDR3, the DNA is TGTGCCAGCAGTTACTCGAGGGAAATGAACACTGAAGCTTTCTTT. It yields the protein CASSYSREMNTEAFF.

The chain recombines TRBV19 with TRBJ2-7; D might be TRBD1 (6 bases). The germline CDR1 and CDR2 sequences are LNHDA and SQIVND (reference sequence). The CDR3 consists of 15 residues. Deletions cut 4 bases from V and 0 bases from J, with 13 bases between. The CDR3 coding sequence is TGTGCCAGTAGTAACCTCGCAGGGGTCTCCTACGAGCAGTACTTC. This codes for CASSNLAGVSYEQYF.

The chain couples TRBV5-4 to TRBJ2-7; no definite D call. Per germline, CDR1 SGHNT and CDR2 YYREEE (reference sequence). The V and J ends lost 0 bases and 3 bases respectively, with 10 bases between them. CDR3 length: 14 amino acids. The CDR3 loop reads CASSLDTTNYEQYF. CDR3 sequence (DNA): TGTGCCAGCAGCTTGGATACAACCAACTACGAGCAGTACTTC. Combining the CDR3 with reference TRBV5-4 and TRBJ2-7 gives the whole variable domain ETGVTQSPTHLIKTRGQQVTLRCSSQSGHNTVSWYQQALGQGPQFIFQYYREEENGRGNFPPRFSGLQFPNYSSELNVNALELDDSALYLCASSLDTTNYEQYFGPGTRLTVT.

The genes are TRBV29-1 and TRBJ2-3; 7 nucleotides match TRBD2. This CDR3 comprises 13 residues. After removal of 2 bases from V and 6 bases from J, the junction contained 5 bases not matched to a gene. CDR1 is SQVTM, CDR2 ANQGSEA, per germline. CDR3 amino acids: CSVETGGPDTQYF. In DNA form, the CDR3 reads TGCAGCGTTGAAACGGGGGGACCCGATACGCAGTATTTT.

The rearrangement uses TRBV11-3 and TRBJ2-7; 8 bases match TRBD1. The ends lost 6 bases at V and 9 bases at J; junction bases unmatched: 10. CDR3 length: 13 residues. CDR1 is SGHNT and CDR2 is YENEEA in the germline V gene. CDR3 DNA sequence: TGTGCCAGCAGTCCGTCACAGGGGGACTCGCAGTACTTC. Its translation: CASSPSQGDSQYF.

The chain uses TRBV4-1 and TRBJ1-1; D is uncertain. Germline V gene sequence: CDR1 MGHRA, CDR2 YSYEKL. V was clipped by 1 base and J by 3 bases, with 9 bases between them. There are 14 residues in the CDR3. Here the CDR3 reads CASSQALRDTEAFF. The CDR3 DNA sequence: TGCGCCAGCAGCCAAGCCCTCCGGGACACTGAAGCTTTCTTT.

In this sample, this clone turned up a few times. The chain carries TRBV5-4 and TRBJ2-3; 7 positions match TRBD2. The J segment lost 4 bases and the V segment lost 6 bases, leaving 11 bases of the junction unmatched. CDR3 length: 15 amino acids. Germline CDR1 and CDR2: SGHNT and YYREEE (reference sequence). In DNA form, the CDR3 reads TGTGCCAGCAATCGGGGGAGGGGCCAGCCAGATACGCAGTATTTT. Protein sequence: CASNRGRGQPDTQYF.

The CDR3 protein is CATRREALSGANVLTF. In DNA form, the CDR3 reads TGTGCCACGAGGAGGGAAGCCCTCTCTGGGGCCAACGTCCTGACTTTC. J is TRBJ2-6 and V is TRBV27; weak D call: TRBD2 (6 bases). The ends were cut back, 10 bases at V and 0 bases at J, with 16 bases in the middle. Per germline, CDR1 MNHEY and CDR2 SMNVEV (reference sequence). CDR3 size: 16 residues. Based on the CDR3 plus reference TRBV27 and TRBJ2-6, the full variable domain is EAQVTQNPRYLITVTGKKLTVTCSQNMNHEYMSWYRQDPGLGLRQIYYSMNVEVTDKGDVPEGYKVSRKEKRNFPLILESPSPNQTSLYFCATRREALSGANVLTFGAGSRLTVL.

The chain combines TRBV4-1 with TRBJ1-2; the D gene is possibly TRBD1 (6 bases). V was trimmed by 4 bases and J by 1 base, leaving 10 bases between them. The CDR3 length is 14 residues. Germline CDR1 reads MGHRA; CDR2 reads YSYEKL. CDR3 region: CASSPTGINYGYTF. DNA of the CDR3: TGCGCCAGCAGCCCCACAGGGATTAACTATGGCTACACCTTC.

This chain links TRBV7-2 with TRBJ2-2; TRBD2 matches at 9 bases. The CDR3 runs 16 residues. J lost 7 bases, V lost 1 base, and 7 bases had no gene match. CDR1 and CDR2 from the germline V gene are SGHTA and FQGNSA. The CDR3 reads CASSLGGGGAGGELFF. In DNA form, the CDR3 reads TGTGCCAGCAGCTTAGGGGGCGGGGGGGCCGGCGGGGAGCTGTTTTTT.

The CDR3: CASSFETVTGGAFF. In DNA, the CDR3 is TGTGCCAGCAGCTTTGAGACCGTGACAGGGGGTGCTTTCTTT. The chain joins TRBV11-2 to TRBJ1-1; 9 bases are shared with TRBD1. V gave up 3 bases and J gave up 11 bases; unmatched junction bases: 10. In germline, CDR1 is SGHAT, CDR2 FQNNGV. The CDR3 is 14 amino acids. Using reference TRBV11-2 and TRBJ1-1 for the parts outside the CDR3, the full variable domain is EAGVAQSPRYKIIEKRQSVAFWCNPISGHATLYWYQQILGQGPKLLIQFQNNGVVDDSQLPKDRFSAERLKGVDSTLKIQPAKLEDSAVYLCASSFETVTGGAFFGQGTRLTVV.

CDR3 region: CASSLVGQSGNTIYF. CDR3 nucleotide sequence: TGTGCCAGCAGCTTGGTTGGACAATCGGGAAACACCATATATTTT. The chain combines TRBV5-4 with TRBJ1-3, with D tentatively TRBD1 (5 bases). Trimming left V 0 bases short and J 4 bases short, with 11 bases between. The CDR3 spans 15 residues. CDR1 is SGHNT, CDR2 YYREEE, per germline (reference sequence). The full variable domain, in which reference TRBV5-4 and TRBJ1-3 provide the parts outside the CDR3, is ETGVTQSPTHLIKTRGQQVTLRCSSQSGHNTVSWYQQALGQGPQFIFQYYREEENGRGNFPPRFSGLQFPNYSSELNVNALELDDSALYLCASSLVGQSGNTIYFGEGSWLTVV.

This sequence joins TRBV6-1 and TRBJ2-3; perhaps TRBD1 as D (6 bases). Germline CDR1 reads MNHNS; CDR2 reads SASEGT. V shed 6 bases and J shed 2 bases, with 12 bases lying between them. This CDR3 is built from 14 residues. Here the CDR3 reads CASREGVFTDTQYF. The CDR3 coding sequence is TGTGCCAGCAGAGAGGGGGTTTTCACAGATACGCAGTATTTT.

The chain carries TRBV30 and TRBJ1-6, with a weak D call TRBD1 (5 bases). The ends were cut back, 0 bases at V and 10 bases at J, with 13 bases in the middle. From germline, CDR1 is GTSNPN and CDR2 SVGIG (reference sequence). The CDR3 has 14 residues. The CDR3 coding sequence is TGTGCCTGGAGTGTCGGACAATCCCGCTCACCCCTCCACTTT. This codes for CAWSVGQSRSPLHF. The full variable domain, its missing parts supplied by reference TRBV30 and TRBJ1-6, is SQTIHQWPATLVQPVGSPLSLECTVEGTSNPNLYWYRQAAGRGLQLLFYSVGIGQISSEVPQNLSASRPQDRQFILSSKKLLLSDSGFYLCAWSVGQSRSPLHFGNGTRLTVT.

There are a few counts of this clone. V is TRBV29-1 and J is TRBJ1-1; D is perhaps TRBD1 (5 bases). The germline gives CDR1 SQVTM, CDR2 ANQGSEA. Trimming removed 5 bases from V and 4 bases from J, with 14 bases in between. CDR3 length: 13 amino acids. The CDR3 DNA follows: TGCAGCGTTCAAGGCGGGGACGGCACTGAAGCTTTCTTT. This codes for CSVQGGDGTEAFF.

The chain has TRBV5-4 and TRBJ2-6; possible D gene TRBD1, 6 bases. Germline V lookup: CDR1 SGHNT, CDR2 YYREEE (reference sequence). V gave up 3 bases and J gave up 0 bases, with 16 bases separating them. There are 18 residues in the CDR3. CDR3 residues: CASSSTTGLVSGANVLTF. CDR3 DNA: TGTGCCAGCAGCTCGACCACAGGGTTGGTCTCTGGGGCCAACGTCCTGACTTTC.

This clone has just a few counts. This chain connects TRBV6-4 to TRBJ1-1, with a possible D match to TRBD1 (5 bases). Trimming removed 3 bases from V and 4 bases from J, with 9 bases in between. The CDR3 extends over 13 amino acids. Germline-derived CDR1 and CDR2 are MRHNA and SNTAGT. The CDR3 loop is CASSESTGTEAFF. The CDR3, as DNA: TGTGCCAGCAGTGAGTCTACAGGCACTGAAGCTTTCTTT.

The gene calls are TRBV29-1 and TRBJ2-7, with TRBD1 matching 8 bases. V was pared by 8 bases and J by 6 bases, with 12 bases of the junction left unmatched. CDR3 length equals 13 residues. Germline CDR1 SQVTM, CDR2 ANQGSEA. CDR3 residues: CSPRTGLSGEQYF. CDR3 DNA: TGCAGCCCGAGGACAGGGTTATCGGGCGAGCAGTACTTC.

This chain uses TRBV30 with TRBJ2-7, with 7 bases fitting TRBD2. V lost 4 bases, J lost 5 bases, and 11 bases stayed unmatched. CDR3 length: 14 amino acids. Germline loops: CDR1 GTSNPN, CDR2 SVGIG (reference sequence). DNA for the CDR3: TGTGCCTGGACGGTTATCACAGCGGGGAACGAGCAGTACTTC. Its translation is CAWTVITAGNEQYF.